These 9 T cell receptor beta chains came from one sample sequenced in a study of T cell responses to AZD1222 COVID-19 vaccine listed by TCRdb under 2021. The protocol used for the library was the immunoSEQ multiplex PCR assay. TCRdb re-hosts the immuneACCESS table, in-frame sequences only. Its copies lack some clones; in the studies checked, an unresolved V gene accounts for under half of them, and the cause for the rest is not known. Within this sample are roughly 80,000 clones, with about nine tenths of them counted one time only. The top ten clonotypes cover approximately 3.2% of the sample. Sample time point, as interpreted from the label and publication: about 28 days (+/-7) after the second vaccine dose. The input for sequencing was peripheral blood, taken 28 days after the second AZD1222 dose. The receptor source for this set is an adult who received the AZD1222 COVID-19 vaccine.

This chain uses TRBV10-3 with TRBJ2-3; 9 bases match TRBD1. CDR3 size: 18 residues. Trimming removed 3 bases from V and 0 bases from J; junction bases left unmatched: 10. The germline gives CDR1 ENHRY, CDR2 SYGVKD. The CDR3 here is CAISDAQGTGRSTDTQYF. CDR3 nucleotide sequence: TGTGCCATCAGTGACGCCCAGGGGACAGGGCGTAGCACAGATACGCAGTATTTT.

The chain has TRBV6-5 and TRBJ2-5; D perhaps matches TRBD1 (6 bases). Germline loops: CDR1 MNHEY, CDR2 SVGAGI. CDR3 length: 14 amino acids. V was pared by 0 bases and J by 3 bases, with 8 bases between. In DNA form, the CDR3 reads TGTGCCAGCAGTTACTCCGGACAGAAAGAGACCCAGTACTTC. Protein product: CASSYSGQKETQYF.

The V call is TRBV10-3, the J call TRBJ2-2, with D unresolved. The CDR3 runs 15 residues. Trimming took 0 bases from V and 1 from J, leaving 6 bases between them. Germline-derived CDR1 and CDR2 are ENHRY and SYGVKD. The CDR3 bases are TGTGCCATCAGTGAGTCATCAGTGAACACCGGGGAGCTGTTTTTT. The encoded protein is CAISESSVNTGELFF.

As DNA, the CDR3 is TGTGCCTGGAGAGAGGTAGGCTACGAGCAGTACTTC. It codes for CAWREVGYEQYF. The chain joins TRBV30 to TRBJ2-7; D is unresolved. Germline loops: CDR1 GTSNPN, CDR2 SVGIG (reference sequence). V was clipped by 3 bases and J by 3 bases, with 9 bases between them. The CDR3 spans 12 residues.

CDR3 amino acids: CASSTQGGFHGELFF. Written as DNA, the CDR3 is TGTGCCAGTAGTACACAGGGGGGGTTCCACGGGGAGCTGTTTTTT. The V and J genes are TRBV19 and TRBJ2-2; possibly TRBD1 for D (8 bases). The V end lost 4 bases, the J end lost 7 bases, and 16 bases lay between the germline ends. Germline CDR1 reads LNHDA; CDR2 reads SQIVND (reference sequence). The CDR3 runs to 15 residues.

This clone was recorded only once. The chain's CDR3 is CASSPWLASGVIEQYF. The CDR3 DNA follows: TGTGCCAGCAGTCCCTGGCTTGCCTCCGGGGTCATCGAGCAGTACTTC. This sequence joins TRBV7-9 and TRBJ2-7, with a possible D match to TRBD2 (5 bases). Trimming pared 6 bases from V and 6 bases from J, leaving 24 bases between. CDR1 is SEHNR, CDR2 FQNEAQ, per germline (reference sequence). The CDR3 extends over 16 amino acids.

The gene calls are TRBV5-6 and TRBJ1-1; D gene uncertain. Germline V gives CDR1 SGHDT, CDR2 YYEEEE. The CDR3 length is 14 residues. V lost 5 bases to trimming and J lost 1 base, with 12 bases between them. The CDR3 loop reads CASSFPLGNTEAFF. The CDR3, as DNA: TGTGCCAGCAGTTTCCCCTTAGGGAACACTGAAGCTTTCTTT.

The chain employs TRBV27 and TRBJ2-7; 9 bases are a match to TRBD2. The V segment lost 8 bases and the J segment 3 bases; nucleotides outside the gene matches: 8. Germline V lookup: CDR1 MNHEY, CDR2 SMNVEV (reference sequence). The CDR3 covers 14 residues. This CDR3 reads CASGSGGPLYEQYF. CDR3 nucleotide sequence: TGTGCCAGCGGCAGCGGGGGGCCCCTCTACGAGCAGTACTTC.

J is TRBJ2-3 and V is TRBV9, with a possible D match to TRBD1 (5 bases). The germline CDR1 and CDR2 sequences are SGDLS and YYNGEE. This CDR3 comprises 16 residues. V lost 0 bases and J lost 2, with 13 bases in between. CDR3 sequence: CASSVGDSGFTDTQYF. CDR3 sequence (DNA): TGTGCCAGCAGCGTAGGCGACAGTGGATTCACAGATACGCAGTATTTT.